These 9 T cell receptor beta chains share one sample of origin, sequenced in a study of monozygotic twins with inflammatory bowel disease. TCRdb reprocessed the 5' RACE reads, with one entry per CDR3 protein and no DNA. The listing contains about 160,000 distinct CDR3 sequences. Sample: blood. The receptors originated from a human donor with ulcerative colitis or Crohn's disease, or a healthy co-twin of an affected twin (not recorded which).

This chain connects TRBV20-1 to TRBJ2-7; TCRdb selects TRBD1, and the lack of DNA leaves this call unchecked. CDR3 size: 15 residues. Germline lookup yields CDR1 DFQATT and CDR2 SNEGSKA (reference sequence). CDR3 residues: CSARMIETGNYEQYF.

J is TRBJ2-7 and V is TRBV29-1; TCRdb indicates TRBD1, and absent DNA this call remains unverified. The CDR3 length is 13 residues. Germline CDR1 is SQVTM and CDR2 is ANQGSEA. The chain's CDR3 is CSVETTGATEQYF.

The rearrangement joins TRBV10-3 to TRBJ2-1; TCRdb returns TRBD2, unconfirmable since there is no DNA. The germline CDR1 and CDR2 sequences are ENHRY and SYGVKD. The CDR3 has 16 amino acids. This chain's CDR3 is CAIRDAGGTSYNEQFF.

CDR3 sequence reads: CASRLRTGGASYNEQFF. This chain links TRBV6-2 or TRBV6-3 with TRBJ2-1; TCRdb lists TRBD1, though no DNA is available to test this call. This CDR3 is 17 amino acids long. CDR1 is MNHEY, CDR2 SVGEGT, per germline.

V usage is TRBV27 and J usage is TRBJ1-6; TCRdb's assignment of TRBD1 cannot be checked, as there is no DNA. Germline loops: CDR1 MNHEY, CDR2 SMNVEV (reference sequence). The CDR3 extends over 13 amino acids. CDR3 sequence: CATRTGLGSPLHF.

This rearrangement joins TRBV12-3 or TRBV12-4 to TRBJ2-3; TCRdb designates TRBD1, a call that cannot be tested without DNA. This CDR3 has 15 residues. CDR3 region: CASSSNRGWTDTQYF.

The rearrangement joins TRBV5-1 to TRBJ2-7; TCRdb's D call, TRBD2, is unchecked because there is no DNA. Germline V gives CDR1 SGHRS, CDR2 YFSETQ. The CDR3 covers 15 residues. CDR3: CASTLRLADSGEQYF.

This chain connects TRBV5-1 to TRBJ2-5; TCRdb picks TRBD2, but there is no DNA to check that call. This CDR3 has 14 residues. Germline V gene lookup returns CDR1 SGHRS and CDR2 YFSETQ. CDR3 sequence reads: CASSLGPAGETQYF.

J is TRBJ2-5 and V is TRBV7-9; the TCRdb call, TRBD2, lacks DNA for checking. This CDR3 is 17 amino acids long. Germline CDR1 SEHNR, CDR2 FQNEAQ (reference sequence). CDR3 amino acids: CASSLGVWGLGEKTQYF.